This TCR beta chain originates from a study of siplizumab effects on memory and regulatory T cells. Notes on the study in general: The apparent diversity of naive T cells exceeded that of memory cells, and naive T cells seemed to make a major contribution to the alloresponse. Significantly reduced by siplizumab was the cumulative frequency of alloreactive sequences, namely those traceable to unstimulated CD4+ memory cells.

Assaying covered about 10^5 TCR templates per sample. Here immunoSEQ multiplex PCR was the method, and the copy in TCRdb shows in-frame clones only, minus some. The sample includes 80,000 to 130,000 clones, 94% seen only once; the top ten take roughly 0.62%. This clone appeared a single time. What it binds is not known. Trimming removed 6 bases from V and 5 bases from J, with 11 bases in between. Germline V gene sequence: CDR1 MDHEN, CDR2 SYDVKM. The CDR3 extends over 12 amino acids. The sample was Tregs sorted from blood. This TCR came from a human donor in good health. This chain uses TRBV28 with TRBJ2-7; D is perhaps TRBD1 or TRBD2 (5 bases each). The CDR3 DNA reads TGTGCCAGCAGGGGACCGGCCAACGAGCAGTACTTC. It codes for CASRGPANEQYF.